Below, one TCR beta chain is given with its context. These data belong to a study of OX40 agonist ivuxolimab in advanced cancers. In the study overall: Patients were given ivuxolimab, an antibody that agonizes OX40 (CD134). Each dose-escalation patient presented with hepatocellular carcinoma, melanoma, renal cell or head and neck cancer. Mean age roughly 65 years, range about 23 to 80; around 80% male.

The assay was immunoSEQ multiplex PCR, and TCRdb's table has in-frame clones only and misses some. Of fewer than 30,000 clones in the sample, under 85% are singletons; the top ten hold about 8.3%. The germline V and J ends were trimmed by 0 bases and 7 bases, with 3 bases remaining between them. The length of the CDR3 is 11 residues. Germline V gene sequence: CDR1 SEHNR, CDR2 FQNEAQ (reference sequence). The sequence was collected from an adult with an advanced solid tumor such as melanoma, head and neck, liver or kidney cancer. The chain has TRBV7-9 and TRBJ1-2; no definite D call. Material: CD4+ or CD8+ T cells sorted from blood, obtained in a trial of the OX40 agonist ivuxolimab. CDR3 nucleotide sequence: TGTGCCAGCAGCTTAGCCCGTGGCTACACCTTC. Translated, it gives CASSLARGYTF.